The 24 T cell receptor beta chains below were found in one sample sequenced in a study of PD-1 blockade in classical Hodgkin lymphoma. Libraries were prepared by immunoSEQ multiplex PCR; TCRdb keeps only in-frame clonotypes and omits some of them. The sample records approximately 100,000 clones, 80% to 95% being singletons. Every patient was affected by relapse after autologous stem cell transplantation, while exposure to brentuximab vedotin was not uniform. The source material was peripheral blood mononuclear cells (PBMCs), sampled at baseline. These receptors all stem from a human donor with classical Hodgkin lymphoma.

V usage is TRBV5-1 and J usage is TRBJ2-2; no clear D gene. Germline CDR1 SGHRS, CDR2 YFSETQ. The CDR3 has 14 amino acids. Trimming stripped 1 base from V and 2 bases from J, with 6 bases between. CDR3 sequence: CASSLRSNTGELFF. The CDR3 DNA follows: TGCGCCAGCAGCTTGAGGAGCAACACCGGGGAGCTGTTTTTT.

V is TRBV19 and J is TRBJ2-1, with TRBD1 matching 9 bases. The CDR3 sequence is 14 residues long. CDR1 is LNHDA and CDR2 is SQIVND in the germline V gene (reference sequence). The ends lost 4 bases at V and 6 bases at J; junction bases unmatched: 4. In DNA, the CDR3 is TGTGCCAGTAGTACGAGACAGGGGGTCAATGAGCAGTTCTTC. It yields the protein CASSTRQGVNEQFF.

This chain uses TRBV14 with TRBJ1-2, with 7 bases identical to TRBD1. The CDR3 contains 21 residues. Trimming cost V 0 bases and J 2 bases; bases outside gene matches: 21. Germline V gene data show CDR1 as SGHDN and CDR2 as FVKESK. The CDR3 protein is CASSQDRPGPGGRVENYGYTF. The CDR3 DNA reads as TGTGCCAGCAGCCAAGATCGGCCAGGACCAGGGGGACGCGTAGAGAACTATGGCTACACCTTC.

The chain carries TRBV5-4 and TRBJ2-5; D remains ambiguous. The germline V and J ends were trimmed by 3 bases and 7 bases, with 19 bases remaining between them. The CDR3 consists of 15 residues. Germline V lookup: CDR1 SGHNT, CDR2 YYREEE (reference sequence). The CDR3 loop reads CASSSAGKPGGTQYF. DNA of the CDR3: TGTGCCAGCAGCTCCGCTGGGAAGCCTGGCGGGACCCAGTACTTC.

This clone was seen just once. The chain recombines TRBV5-1 with TRBJ1-3; D gene unclear. V was shortened by 0 bases and J by 4 bases, with 8 bases between the two germline ends. The CDR3 is made up of 14 amino acids. Germline V CDR1 and CDR2: SGHRS, YFSETQ. Here the CDR3 DNA reads TGCGCCAGCAGCTTGGTTTTGAGCGGAAACACCATATATTTT. Its translation: CASSLVLSGNTIYF.

The chain carries TRBV7-7 and TRBJ2-7, with D maybe TRBD1 (6 bases). The CDR3 runs 15 residues. Trimming took 6 bases from V and 2 from J, leaving 17 bases between them. Germline CDR1 is SSHAT and CDR2 is FNYEAQ (reference sequence). CDR3 region: CASSQMVGAAYEQYF. The CDR3 DNA sequence: TGTGCCAGCAGTCAAATGGTGGGGGCGGCCTACGAGCAGTACTTC. Looking up the rest from reference TRBV7-7 and TRBJ2-7 gives the full variable domain: GAGVSQSPRYKVTKRGQDVTLRCDPISSHATLYWYQQALGQGPEFLTYFNYEAQPDKSGLPSDRFSAERPEGSISTLTIQRTEQRDSAMYRCASSQMVGAAYEQYFGPGTRLTVT.

The V and J genes are TRBV5-1 and TRBJ1-1; no firm D call. This CDR3 region has 12 residues. Trimming took 4 bases from V and 6 from J, leaving 10 bases between them. The V gene's germline CDR1 is SGHRS and CDR2 YFSETQ. The CDR3 reads CASSLGSAEAFF. The CDR3 bases are TGCGCCAGCAGCCTGGGTAGCGCTGAAGCTTTCTTT.

The chain carries TRBV27 and TRBJ2-5; no reliable D call. The ends were cut back, 4 bases at V and 2 bases at J, with 17 bases in the middle. The CDR3 consists of 16 residues. CDR1 is MNHEY, CDR2 SMNVEV, per germline (reference sequence). DNA of the CDR3: TGTGCCAGCAGTTACGGAATTCCGGCCCTACAAGAGACCCAGTACTTC. Residues: CASSYGIPALQETQYF.

The DNA for the CDR3 is TGTGCCAGCAGTCTGGACATTGGAAACACCATATATTTT. This sequence encodes CASSLDIGNTIYF. The gene calls are TRBV7-6 and TRBJ1-3; possibly TRBD1 for D (5 bases). Trimming shortened V by 6 bases and J by 3 bases, and 9 bases separated the two germline ends. The CDR3 has 13 amino acids. CDR1 and CDR2 (germline): SGHVS, FNYEAQ.

The count of this clone is one. The V gene is TRBV27, the J gene TRBJ2-1; D is unclear. Trimming shortened V by 0 bases and J by 1 base, and 16 bases separated the two germline ends. This CDR3 is 18 amino acids long. From germline, CDR1 is MNHEY and CDR2 SMNVEV (reference sequence). In DNA, the CDR3 is TGTGCCAGCAGTTTATCGACGCCTGTTTTGAGGTCCTACAATGAGCAGTTCTTC. Its protein product is CASSLSTPVLRSYNEQFF.

The chain combines TRBV18 with TRBJ2-7; the match to TRBD2 covers 8 bases. The ends lost 6 bases at V and 2 bases at J; junction bases unmatched: 6. The CDR3 is made up of 14 amino acids. Germline values: CDR1 KGHSH, CDR2 LQKENI. CDR3 in amino acids: CASSTGGDTYEQYF. For the CDR3, the DNA is TGTGCCAGCTCCACGGGGGGGGACACCTACGAGCAGTACTTC. Full variable domain (missing parts from reference TRBV18 and TRBJ2-7): NAGVMQNPRHLVRRRGQEARLRCSPMKGHSHVYWYRQLPEEGLKFMVYLQKENIIDESGMPKERFSAEFPKEGPSILRIQQVVRGDSAAYFCASSTGGDTYEQYFGPGTRLTVT.

The genes are TRBV27 and TRBJ2-7; 7 bases align to TRBD1. This CDR3 has 14 residues. J lost 5 bases, V lost 3 bases, and 7 bases had no gene match. The germline V gene encodes CDR1 MNHEY and CDR2 SMNVEV (reference sequence). CDR3 nucleotide sequence: TGTGCCAGCAGTTTTAATCGGGACAGACACGAGCAGTACTTC. Protein sequence: CASSFNRDRHEQYF.

CDR3 sequence reads: CATRRRESGTDTQYF. CDR3 sequence (DNA): TGTGCCACCCGGAGGAGGGAGAGCGGCACAGATACGCAGTATTTT. The genes are TRBV6-6 and TRBJ2-3; possibly TRBD2 for D (6 bases). This CDR3 is 15 amino acids long. Trimming stripped 10 bases from V and 1 base from J, with 18 bases between. The germline gives CDR1 MNHNY, CDR2 SVGAGI (reference sequence).

This chain connects TRBV9 to TRBJ1-5; D is uncertain. This CDR3 has 13 residues. The germline V and J ends were trimmed by 2 bases and 5 bases, with 8 bases remaining between them. Germline CDR1 SGDLS, CDR2 YYNGEE. CDR3 residues: CASSVQADQPQHF. The CDR3 DNA follows: TGTGCCAGCAGCGTTCAGGCGGATCAGCCCCAGCATTTT. The complete variable domain, with remaining parts taken from reference TRBV9 and TRBJ1-5, reads DSGVTQTPKHLITATGQRVTLRCSPRSGDLSVYWYQQSLDQGLQFLIQYYNGEERAKGNILERFSAQQFPDLHSELNLSSLELGDSALYFCASSVQADQPQHFGDGTRLSIL.

The V gene is TRBV27, the J gene TRBJ2-7, with 8 bases identical to TRBD1. Germline V lookup: CDR1 MNHEY, CDR2 SMNVEV (reference sequence). The length of the CDR3 is 16 residues. The trim removed 1 base at V and 6 bases at J, leaving 11 bases unmatched. The CDR3: CASSLLPRIQGGEQYF. CDR3 bases: TGTGCCAGCAGTTTATTACCCAGAATACAGGGGGGCGAGCAGTACTTC.

V is TRBV4-1 and J is TRBJ2-7, with 8 bases matching TRBD2. The ends lost 0 bases at V and 1 base at J; junction bases unmatched: 5. CDR1 is MGHRA, CDR2 YSYEKL, per germline. This CDR3 has 16 residues. CDR3 nucleotides: TGCGCCAGCAGCCAAGAGGGACTAGAAGGTTCCTACGAGCAGTACTTC. Its protein is CASSQEGLEGSYEQYF.

This clone was detected once. V and J are TRBV18 and TRBJ2-5; D remains unclear. The germline V gene has CDR1 KGHSH and CDR2 LQKENI. The CDR3 sequence is 11 residues long. Between the trimmed V and J ends, which lost 8 bases and 4 bases, there was a span of 8 bases. CDR3 bases: TGTGCCAGCCGCCTTGGAGAGACCCAGTACTTC. Protein sequence: CASRLGETQYF.

J is TRBJ2-3 and V is TRBV11-3; D is perhaps TRBD2 (5 bases). The germline CDR1 and CDR2 sequences are SGHNT and YENEEA. V was clipped by 3 bases and J by 4 bases, with 11 bases between them. The CDR3 is 14 amino acids. CDR3 nucleotides: TGTGCCAGCAGCTTCCGGGCCGGGGCAGATACGCAGTATTTT. Its protein is CASSFRAGADTQYF. The whole variable domain, remainder taken from reference TRBV11-3 and TRBJ2-3, is EAGVVQSPRYKIIEKKQPVAFWCNPISGHNTLYWYLQNLGQGPELLIRYENEEAVDDSQLPKDRFSAERLKGVDSTLKIQPAELGDSAVYLCASSFRAGADTQYFGPGTRLTVL.

The J gene is TRBJ2-7, the V gene TRBV5-6, with D uncertain. The CDR3 is 14 residues long. Looked up from germline, CDR1 is SGHDT and CDR2 is YYEEEE. Trimming took 7 bases from V and 4 from J, leaving 18 bases between them. The CDR3, as DNA: TGTGCCAGCCGCCCCTTGGGTGGTAGTTACGAGCAGTACTTC. This translates into CASRPLGGSYEQYF.

The CDR3 DNA reads as TGTGCCAGCAGTGAATTGACACTCACTTATAGCAATCAGCCCCAGCATTTT. Its protein is CASSELTLTYSNQPQHF. This sequence joins TRBV2 and TRBJ1-5; D unclear. The germline V and J ends were trimmed by 2 bases and 0 bases, with 14 bases remaining between them. Germline loops: CDR1 SNHLY, CDR2 FYNNEI. The CDR3 extends over 17 amino acids. The full variable domain, its missing parts supplied by reference TRBV2 and TRBJ1-5, is EPEVTQTPSHQVTQMGQEVILRCVPISNHLYFYWYRQILGQKVEFLVSFYNNEISEKSEIFDDQFSVERPDGSNFTLKIRSTKLEDSAMYFCASSELTLTYSNQPQHFGDGTRLSIL.

The V and J genes are TRBV6-5 and TRBJ2-7, with D possibly being TRBD1 (5 bases). The germline V gene has CDR1 MNHEY and CDR2 SVGAGI. Trimming took 0 bases from V and 3 from J, leaving 12 bases between them. The CDR3 is 15 residues long. The chain's CDR3 is CASSYSIMTVYEQYF. In DNA, the CDR3 is TGTGCCAGCAGTTACTCTATAATGACAGTCTACGAGCAGTACTTC.

The V gene is TRBV9, the J gene TRBJ1-3; 7 nucleotides align to TRBD1. The CDR3 has 16 amino acids. Germline CDR1 SGDLS, CDR2 YYNGEE. J gave up 1 base and V 4 bases, and 8 bases lay outside the gene matches. CDR3 in amino acids: CASSYRGRGSGNTIYF. CDR3 DNA sequence: TGTGCCAGCAGCTATAGGGGGCGAGGGTCTGGAAACACCATATATTTT.

In this sample, this clone turned up a few times. The chain joins TRBV4-2 to TRBJ1-1, with 7 bases fitting TRBD1. Germline assignment: CDR1 LGHNA and CDR2 YNFKEQ. The CDR3 contains 16 residues. The J segment lost 3 bases and the V segment lost 6 bases, leaving 13 bases of the junction unmatched. Here the CDR3 DNA reads TGTGCCAGCAGGGAACAGGGGTTCAACTGGGACACTGAAGCTTTCTTT. Its translation is CASREQGFNWDTEAFF.

The rearrangement joins TRBV6-5 to TRBJ2-7, with D unclear. The CDR3 loop spans 11 amino acids. Germline CDR1 and CDR2: MNHEY and SVGAGI. V was trimmed by 5 bases and J by 4 bases, leaving 6 bases between them. The CDR3 bases are TGTGCCAGCAGTAATCTGTACGAGCAGTACTTC. This encodes CASSNLYEQYF.